The clone carrying this TCR beta chain was seen many times. The antigen remains unidentified. The making of cDNA relied on 5'RACE with 10-nucleotide random UMIs. TCRdb fed the 5' RACE reads into MiXCR, producing one record per CDR3 protein. Among tens of thousands of distinct CDR3 sequences listed, less than 5.5% were seen once. The sample originates from a study of neurological immune-mediated disorders. On the study more broadly: The study included approximately 34 multiple sclerosis patients, roughly 30 relapsing-remitting and 3 secondary progressive. Study outcomes and limitations: Multiple sclerosis patients had less TCR clonal expansion than even healthy controls, unlike HTLV-1-associated myelopathy.

PBMCs numbering 2 million and stored at -80 C yielded the unsorted libraries. The sequenced sample consisted of PBMCs. The receptor was derived from a woman under 40 with multiple sclerosis.

The CDR3 loop reads CSADPGQGYEQYF. CDR3 sequence (DNA): TGCAGTGCCGACCCGGGACAGGGCTACGAGCAGTACTTC. The chain uses TRBV20-1 and TRBJ2-7; 9 nucleotides match TRBD1. CDR1 and CDR2 from the germline V gene are DFQATT and SNEGSKA (reference sequence). This CDR3 spans 13 amino acids. Trimming cost V 6 bases and J 3 bases; bases outside gene matches: 6.